This T cell receptor (beta chain) was identified in a study of CD8 T cells in ankylosing spondylitis. General study results and limits: In peripheral blood, disease-linked CD8+ clones occurred at relatively low frequencies. Ankylosing spondylitis blood seemed to carry a telltale TCR beta motif made of under ten highly homologous variants. In the blood and synovial fluid of reactive arthritis, some motif variants had been previously reported.

The TCR beta libraries were generated through quantitative 5'-RACE incorporating molecular barcodes. TCRdb reanalysed the 5' RACE reads using MiXCR and keeps one entry per CDR3 protein. This table has about 160,000 distinct CDR3 sequences, approximately 9% appearing once. This clonotype was detected only a few times. Its antigen remains unidentified. This TCR derives from a female donor with ankylosing spondylitis or in good health (not recorded which). The sequencing input was blood, either unsorted or a sorted T cell fraction (not recorded which).

For the CDR3, the DNA is TGTGCCATTTCCCCGGGGACTGAAGCTTTCTTT. This sequence encodes CAISPGTEAFF. V usage is TRBV6-2 or TRBV6-3 and J usage is TRBJ1-1; no clear D. Trimming stripped 10 bases from V and 5 bases from J, with 11 bases between. This CDR3 spans 11 amino acids. Germline CDR1 MNHEY, CDR2 SVGEGT.